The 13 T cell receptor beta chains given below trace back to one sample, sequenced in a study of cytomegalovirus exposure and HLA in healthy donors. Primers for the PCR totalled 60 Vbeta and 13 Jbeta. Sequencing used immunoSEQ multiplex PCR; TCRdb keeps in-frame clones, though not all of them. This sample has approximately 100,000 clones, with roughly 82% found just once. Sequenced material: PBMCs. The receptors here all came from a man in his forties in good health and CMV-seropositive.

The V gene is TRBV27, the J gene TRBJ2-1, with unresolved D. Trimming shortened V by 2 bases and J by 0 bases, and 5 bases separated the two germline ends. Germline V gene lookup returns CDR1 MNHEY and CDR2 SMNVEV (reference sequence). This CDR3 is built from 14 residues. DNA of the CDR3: TGTGCCAGCAGTTTAGAGAGCTCCTACAATGAGCAGTTCTTC. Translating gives CASSLESSYNEQFF.

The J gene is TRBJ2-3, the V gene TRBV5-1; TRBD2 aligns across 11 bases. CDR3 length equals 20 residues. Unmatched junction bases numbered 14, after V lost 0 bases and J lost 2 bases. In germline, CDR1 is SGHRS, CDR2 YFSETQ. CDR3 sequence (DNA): TGCGCCAGCAGCTTGGTTGGAGCGGCTAGCGGGGGGCCTTCCACAGATACGCAGTATTTT. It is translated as CASSLVGAASGGPSTDTQYF. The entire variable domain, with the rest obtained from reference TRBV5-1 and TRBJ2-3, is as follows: KAGVTQTPRYLIKTRGQQVTLSCSPISGHRSVSWYQQTPGQGLQFLFEYFSETQRNKGNFPGRFSGRQFSNSRSEMNVSTLELGDSALYLCASSLVGAASGGPSTDTQYFGPGTRLTVL.

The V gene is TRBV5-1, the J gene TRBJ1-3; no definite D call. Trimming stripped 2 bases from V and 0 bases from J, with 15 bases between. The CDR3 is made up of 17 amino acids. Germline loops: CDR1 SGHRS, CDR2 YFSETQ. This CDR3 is CASSLTGMVGSGNTIYF. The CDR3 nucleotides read TGCGCCAGCAGCTTAACCGGGATGGTAGGCTCTGGAAACACCATATATTTT.

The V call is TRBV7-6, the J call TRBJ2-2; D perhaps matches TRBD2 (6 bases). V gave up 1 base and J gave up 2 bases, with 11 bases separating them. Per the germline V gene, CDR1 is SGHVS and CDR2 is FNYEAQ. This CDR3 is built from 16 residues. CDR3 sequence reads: CASSLGAGLNTGELFF. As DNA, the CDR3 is TGTGCCAGCAGCTTAGGTGCGGGGCTCAACACCGGGGAGCTGTTTTTT.

CDR3 coding DNA: TGTGCCAGCAGTATCTTAGCGGGGAGCTCCTACAATGAGCAGTTCTTC. It yields the protein CASSILAGSSYNEQFF. The genes are TRBV27 and TRBJ2-1; 8 bases map to TRBD2. This CDR3 comprises 16 residues. From germline, CDR1 is MNHEY and CDR2 SMNVEV (reference sequence). V dropped 5 bases and J dropped 0; count of bases not matched to a gene: 6.

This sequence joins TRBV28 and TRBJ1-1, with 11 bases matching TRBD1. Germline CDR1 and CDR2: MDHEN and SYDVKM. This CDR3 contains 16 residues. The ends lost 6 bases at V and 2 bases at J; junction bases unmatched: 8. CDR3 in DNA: TGTGCCAGCAGAAACCGGGACAGGGGGAGCAACACTGAAGCTTTCTTT. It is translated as CASRNRDRGSNTEAFF.

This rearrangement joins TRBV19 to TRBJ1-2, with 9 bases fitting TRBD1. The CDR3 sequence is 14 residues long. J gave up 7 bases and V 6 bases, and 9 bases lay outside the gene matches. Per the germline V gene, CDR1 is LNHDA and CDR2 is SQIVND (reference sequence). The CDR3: CASRPGQGDGGYTF. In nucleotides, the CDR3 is TGTGCCAGTAGACCGGGACAGGGAGACGGTGGCTACACCTTC.

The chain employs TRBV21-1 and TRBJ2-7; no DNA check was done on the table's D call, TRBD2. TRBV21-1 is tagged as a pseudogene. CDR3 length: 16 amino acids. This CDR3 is CASSKERRPGSYEQYF. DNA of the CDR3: TGTGCCAGCAGCAAAGAGCGGCGACCGGGATCCTACGAGCAGTACTTC.

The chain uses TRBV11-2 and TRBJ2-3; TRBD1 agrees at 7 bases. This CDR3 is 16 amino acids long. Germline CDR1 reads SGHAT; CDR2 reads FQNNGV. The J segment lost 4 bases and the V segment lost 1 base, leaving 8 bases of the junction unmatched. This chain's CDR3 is CASSLVRGLSADTQYF. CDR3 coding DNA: TGTGCCAGCAGCTTAGTTAGGGGGCTGAGCGCAGATACGCAGTATTTT.

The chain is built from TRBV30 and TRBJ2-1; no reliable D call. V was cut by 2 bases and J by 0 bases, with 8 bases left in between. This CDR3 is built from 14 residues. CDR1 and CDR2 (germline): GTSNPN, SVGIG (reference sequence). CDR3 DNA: TGTGCCTGGAGTTTGCGGAGCTCCTACAATGAGCAGTTCTTC. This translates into CAWSLRSSYNEQFF.

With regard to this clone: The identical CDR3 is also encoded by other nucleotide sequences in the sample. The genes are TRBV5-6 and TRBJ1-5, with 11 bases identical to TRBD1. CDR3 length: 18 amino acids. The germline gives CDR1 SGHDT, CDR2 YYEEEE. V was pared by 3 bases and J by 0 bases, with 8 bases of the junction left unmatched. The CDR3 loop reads CASSWDRGKGYSNQPQHF. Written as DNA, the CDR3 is TGTGCCAGCAGCTGGGACAGGGGGAAAGGCTATAGCAATCAGCCCCAGCATTTT.

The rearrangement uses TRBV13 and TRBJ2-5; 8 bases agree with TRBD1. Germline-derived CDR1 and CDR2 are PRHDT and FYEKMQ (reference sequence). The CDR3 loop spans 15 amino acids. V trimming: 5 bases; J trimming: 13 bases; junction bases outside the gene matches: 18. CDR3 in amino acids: CASSLGQGRIPKRYF. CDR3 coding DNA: TGTGCCAGCAGCCTCGGACAGGGTCGGATTCCAAAAAGGTACTTC.

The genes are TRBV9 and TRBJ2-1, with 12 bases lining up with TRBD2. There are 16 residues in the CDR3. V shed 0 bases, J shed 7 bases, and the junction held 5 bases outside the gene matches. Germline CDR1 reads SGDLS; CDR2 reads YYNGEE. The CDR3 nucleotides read TGTGCCAGCAGCGTAGAAGCTAGCGGGGGGGCTAATGAGCAGTTCTTC. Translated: CASSVEASGGANEQFF.